This entry concerns a single T cell receptor (beta chain). Its antigen is as yet unknown. The data belong to a study of cytomegalovirus exposure and HLA in healthy donors. Study results and caveats: Follow-up analysis seemed to connect common viral pathogens with several of the most significant clusters identified.

With 60 Vbeta and 13 Jbeta primers, the PCR was carried out. Data came from immunoSEQ multiplex PCR; TCRdb stores just in-frame clones and leaves some out. The data show some 110,000 clones, 79% seen once. CDR1 is LGHNA, CDR2 YNFKEQ, per germline. V was clipped by 3 bases and J by 9 bases, with 12 bases between them. CDR3 length: 13 amino acids. Sequenced input: PBMCs. The chain is built from TRBV4-2 and TRBJ2-1, with D possibly matching TRBD2 (6 bases). The clonotype comes from a woman aged 18-30 years in good health and CMV-seropositive. This CDR3 is CASSQTRAGEQFF. The DNA for the CDR3 is TGTGCCAGCAGCCAGACTAGGGCGGGTGAGCAGTTCTTC.